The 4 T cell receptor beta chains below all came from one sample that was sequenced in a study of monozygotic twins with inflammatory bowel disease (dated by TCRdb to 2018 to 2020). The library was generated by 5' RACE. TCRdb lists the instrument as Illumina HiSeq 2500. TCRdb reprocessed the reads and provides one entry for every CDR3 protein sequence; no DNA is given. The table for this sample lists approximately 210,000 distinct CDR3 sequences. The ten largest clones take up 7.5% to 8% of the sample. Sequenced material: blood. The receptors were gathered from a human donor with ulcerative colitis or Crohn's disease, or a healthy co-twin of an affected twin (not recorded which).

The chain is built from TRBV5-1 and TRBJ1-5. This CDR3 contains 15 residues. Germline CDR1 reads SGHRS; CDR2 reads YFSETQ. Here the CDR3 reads CASSLGRGDNQPQHF.

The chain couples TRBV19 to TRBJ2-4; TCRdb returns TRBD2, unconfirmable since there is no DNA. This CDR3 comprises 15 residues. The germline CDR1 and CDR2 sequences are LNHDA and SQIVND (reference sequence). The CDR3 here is CASSTLSGSGNIQYF.

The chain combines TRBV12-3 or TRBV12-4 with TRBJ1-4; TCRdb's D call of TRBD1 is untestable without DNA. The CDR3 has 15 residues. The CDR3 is CASSLDRAMSEKLFF.

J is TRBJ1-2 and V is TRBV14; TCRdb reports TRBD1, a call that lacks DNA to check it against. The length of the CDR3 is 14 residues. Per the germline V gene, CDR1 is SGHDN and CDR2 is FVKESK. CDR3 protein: CASSPPGTGWGYTF.